The 25 T cell receptor beta chains below all came from one sample that was sequenced in a study of vaccination effects on CD4 cells after COVID-19. These receptors' targets are unknown. Prior to sequencing, the ViraFEST assay stimulated PBMC with viral peptide pools, which expanded the antigen-specific CD4+ T cells. Culture proceeded for approximately 10 days, and CD4+ T cells were then isolated. Vaccine recipients lacked prior SARS-CoV-2 infection and had negative nucleocapsid antibodies. Sequenced by immunoSEQ multiplex PCR; TCRdb stores in-frame clones only, minus some. The sample has 20,000 to 25,000 clones, roughly 70% seen once; the top ten hold roughly a tenth. The starting material was CD4+ T cells from PBMCs cultured with HCoV-NL63 spike peptides, obtained before COVID-19 vaccination. These receptor sequences come from a human donor who received a COVID-19 vaccine.

The rearrangement uses TRBV19 and TRBJ2-3; 10 bases map to TRBD1. This CDR3 is built from 15 residues. Germline V gene lookup returns CDR1 LNHDA and CDR2 SQIVND (reference sequence). V was clipped by 9 bases and J by 4 bases; unmatched bases: 10. This CDR3 reads CARGKGQGRPDTQYF. In DNA, the CDR3 is TGTGCCAGGGGAAAGGGACAGGGGCGCCCAGATACGCAGTATTTT.

The chain is built from TRBV19 and TRBJ1-6, with 8 bases fitting TRBD1. The CDR3 totals 14 residues. The germline CDR1 and CDR2 sequences are LNHDA and SQIVND (reference sequence). With V trimmed by 4 bases and J by 8 bases, 4 bases remained unmatched. The CDR3 region has the DNA TGTGCCAGTAGTACGACAGGGGTCGATTCACCCCTCCACTTT. It codes for CASSTTGVDSPLHF.

The chain recombines TRBV6-5 with TRBJ2-7; the match to TRBD2 covers 7 bases. The CDR3 extends over 15 amino acids. Per germline, CDR1 MNHEY and CDR2 SVGAGI. V shed 0 bases, J shed 3 bases, and the junction held 5 bases outside the gene matches. The CDR3 sequence is CASSYSSSGIYEQYF. For the CDR3, the DNA is TGTGCCAGCAGTTACTCGTCTAGCGGAATCTACGAGCAGTACTTC.

The chain uses TRBV5-1 and TRBJ2-7; 7 bases are shared with TRBD1. V lost 0 bases to trimming and J lost 5 bases; unmatched junction nucleotides: 5. CDR1 and CDR2 (germline): SGHRS, YFSETQ. The CDR3 totals 14 residues. The CDR3, as DNA: TGCGCCAGCAGCTTGGTCGACAGGGACAACGAGCAGTACTTC. Translation gives CASSLVDRDNEQYF.

The chain carries TRBV7-2 and TRBJ2-7; D might be TRBD2 (6 bases). Trimming pared 7 bases from V and 4 bases from J, leaving 14 bases between. The CDR3 is 13 residues long. CDR1 is SGHTA and CDR2 is FQGNSA in the germline V gene. CDR3 residues: CASNSGLRYEQYF. Written as DNA, the CDR3 is TGTGCCAGCAACTCGGGACTCCGTTACGAGCAGTACTTC.

V is TRBV4-2 and J is TRBJ2-1; TRBD2 matches 12 bases. Trimming cost V 0 bases and J 2 bases; bases outside gene matches: 8. The CDR3 is 19 amino acids. Germline V gene lookup returns CDR1 LGHNA and CDR2 YNFKEQ. CDR3 bases: TGTGCCAGCAGCCAAGACCCTAGCGGGGGGGCCCTTGCCTACAATGAGCAGTTCTTC. It specifies CASSQDPSGGALAYNEQFF.

The chain combines TRBV7-2 with TRBJ2-3; 10 bases are shared with TRBD2. Germline CDR1 and CDR2: SGHTA and FQGNSA. Trimming at V came to 1 base and at J to 0 bases, leaving 7 bases not matched to a gene. This CDR3 is built from 18 residues. For the CDR3, the DNA is TGTGCCAGCAGCTTAGACCGGCTAGCGGGAGTTAGCACAGATACGCAGTATTTT. Amino acid sequence: CASSLDRLAGVSTDTQYF.

Details on this clone: This CDR3 is also generated by other DNA sequences in the sample. DNA of the CDR3: TGTGCCAGCAGCCAAGGGGGCAGGGGGCGCGGAGGCTACACCTTC. Amino acid sequence: CASSQGGRGRGGYTF. This chain links TRBV3-1 (or the pseudogene TRBV3-2) with TRBJ1-2; TRBD1 matches at 8 bases. Trimming removed 1 base from V and 8 bases from J; junction bases left unmatched: 9. This CDR3 is 15 amino acids long. Per the germline V gene, CDR1 is LGHDT and CDR2 is YNNKEL (reference sequence).

The chain recombines TRBV5-1 with TRBJ2-2, with D hard to call. The V gene's germline CDR1 is SGHRS and CDR2 YFSETQ. The CDR3 loop spans 15 amino acids. The ends were cut back, 3 bases at V and 0 bases at J, with 9 bases in the middle. The CDR3 sequence is CASSWGGSNTGELFF. The CDR3 region has the DNA TGCGCCAGCAGCTGGGGTGGTTCGAACACCGGGGAGCTGTTTTTT.

J is TRBJ1-1 and V is TRBV27, with 7 bases lining up with TRBD1. The trim removed 6 bases at V and 5 bases at J, leaving 9 bases unmatched. Per germline, CDR1 MNHEY and CDR2 SMNVEV (reference sequence). The CDR3 loop spans 14 amino acids. The CDR3 coding sequence is TGTGCCAGCAGGAAAGGGGGCGCGGGTACTGAAGCTTTCTTT. Protein: CASRKGGAGTEAFF.

V gene TRBV25-1 combines with J gene TRBJ1-3, with D maybe TRBD1 (6 bases). Germline CDR1 MGHDK, CDR2 SYGVNS. The CDR3 is 17 amino acids. Deletions cut 1 base from V and 0 bases from J, with 13 bases between. The CDR3 is CASSEFWGASSGNTIYF. DNA of the CDR3: TGTGCCAGCAGTGAATTTTGGGGGGCGAGCTCTGGAAACACCATATATTTT.

V usage is TRBV6-5 and J usage is TRBJ2-7; perhaps TRBD1 as D (6 bases). Germline CDR1 is MNHEY and CDR2 is SVGAGI. The CDR3 loop spans 12 amino acids. Trimming shortened V by 5 bases and J by 3 bases, and 8 bases separated the two germline ends. In DNA form, the CDR3 reads TGTGCCAGCAGTACGACAGGCTACGAGCAGTACTTC. It is translated as CASSTTGYEQYF.

CDR3 bases: TGTGCCACCAGCAGACCGGCCAGCGGGAAGGGCAATGAGCAGTTCTTC. Its translation: CATSRPASGKGNEQFF. The chain is built from TRBV15 and TRBJ2-1; TRBD2 agrees at 7 bases. V trimming: 2 bases; J trimming: 6 bases; junction bases outside the gene matches: 10. The CDR3 has 16 amino acids. From germline, CDR1 is LNHNV and CDR2 YYDKDF (reference sequence).

In nucleotides, the CDR3 is TGCGCCAGCAGCTTGGCCACAGCAGGGGTTCAGCCCCAGCATTTT. It yields the protein CASSLATAGVQPQHF. This chain joins TRBV5-1 and TRBJ1-5; perhaps TRBD1 as D (6 bases). Germline V gene data show CDR1 as SGHRS and CDR2 as YFSETQ. With 0 bases removed from V and 6 bases from J, the gap between germline ends came to 13 bases. The CDR3 consists of 15 residues.

This chain uses TRBV5-1 with TRBJ2-5, with TRBD1 matching over 9 bases. The CDR3 extends over 13 amino acids. With V trimmed by 4 bases and J by 5 bases, 3 bases remained unmatched. Germline V gene lookup returns CDR1 SGHRS and CDR2 YFSETQ. The CDR3 bases are TGCGCCAGCAGCCCACAGGGGGCTGAGACCCAGTACTTC. Protein sequence: CASSPQGAETQYF.

The chain couples TRBV5-4 to TRBJ1-4, with 10 bases lining up with TRBD1. V shed 3 bases, J shed 8 bases, and the junction held 4 bases outside the gene matches. CDR1 is SGHNT and CDR2 is YYREEE in the germline V gene (reference sequence). The CDR3 spans 14 residues. The CDR3 sequence: CASSSDRGGEKLFF. The DNA of the CDR3 is TGTGCCAGCAGCTCGGACAGGGGGGGGGAAAAACTGTTTTTT.

V and J are TRBV10-3 and TRBJ1-2, with 7 bases that match TRBD1. Trimming removed 8 bases from V and 4 bases from J; junction bases left unmatched: 19. The germline V gene has CDR1 ENHRY and CDR2 SYGVKD. The CDR3 extends over 17 amino acids. The CDR3 DNA reads TGTGCCATCGGGAGGGGCCCCAGACAGGGCTCGATCTATGGCTACACCTTC. It codes for CAIGRGPRQGSIYGYTF.

The CDR3 protein is CAAWGESGANVLTF. The CDR3 nucleotides read TGTGCCGCGTGGGGGGAGTCTGGGGCCAACGTCCTGACTTTC. The chain has TRBV10-3 and TRBJ2-6, with D perhaps matching TRBD2 (6 bases). The CDR3 runs 14 residues. The V end lost 11 bases, the J end lost 1 base, and 12 bases lay between the germline ends. Germline CDR1 is ENHRY and CDR2 is SYGVKD.

This chain connects TRBV6-5 to TRBJ1-2; D is uncertain. In germline, CDR1 is MNHEY, CDR2 SVGAGI. The V gene lost 2 bases and the J gene lost 8 bases, with 15 bases spanning the gap. The CDR3 has 14 residues. This chain's CDR3 is CASSYDRDGGGYTF. The CDR3, as DNA: TGTGCCAGCAGTTACGATCGGGATGGTGGCGGCTACACCTTC.

V and J are TRBV19 and TRBJ1-5; no clear D. Germline CDR1 is LNHDA and CDR2 is SQIVND (reference sequence). Trimming stripped 4 bases from V and 0 bases from J, with 7 bases between. This CDR3 contains 14 residues. This CDR3 reads CASSKEYSNQPQHF. For the CDR3, the DNA is TGTGCCAGTAGTAAAGAGTATAGCAATCAGCCCCAGCATTTT.

This sequence joins TRBV2 and TRBJ2-7, with 8 bases identical to TRBD1. Germline assignment: CDR1 SNHLY and CDR2 FYNNEI. V trimming: 9 bases; J trimming: 2 bases; junction bases outside the gene matches: 9. This CDR3 contains 14 residues. The DNA of the CDR3 is TGTGCCAGTAGATTGACAGGGGATCCCTACGAGCAGTACTTC. Its translation is CASRLTGDPYEQYF.

This clone showed up just once. The chain couples TRBV5-6 to TRBJ1-2; 7 nucleotides line up with TRBD1. With 3 bases clipped from V and 6 bases from J, the junction kept 8 bases outside the gene matches. There are 14 residues in the CDR3. Germline assignment: CDR1 SGHDT and CDR2 YYEEEE. In DNA, the CDR3 is TGTGCCAGCAGCTGGAATCAGGGGGGAGATGGCTACACCTTC. Its translation: CASSWNQGGDGYTF.

This chain joins TRBV3-1 (or the pseudogene TRBV3-2) and TRBJ2-7; TRBD2 aligns across 14 bases. Germline values: CDR1 LGHDT, CDR2 YNNKEL (reference sequence). The V and J ends lost 10 bases and 6 bases, in that order; junction bases with no gene match: 8. CDR3 size: 14 residues. The CDR3 here is CATVGTSGSSEQYF. The CDR3 region has the DNA TGTGCCACCGTAGGGACTAGCGGGAGTTCCGAGCAGTACTTC.

The V and J genes are TRBV6-4 and TRBJ2-7, with a possible D match to TRBD2 (6 bases). There are 15 residues in the CDR3. V was shortened by 0 bases and J by 3 bases, with 12 bases between the two germline ends. Germline lookup yields CDR1 MRHNA and CDR2 SNTAGT. The CDR3 coding sequence is TGTGCCAGCAGTGACTCCGGGCGGGACGTCTACGAGCAGTACTTC. This translates into CASSDSGRDVYEQYF.

The chain employs TRBV14 and TRBJ1-5, with a weak D call TRBD1 (6 bases). Trimming cost V 5 bases and J 5 bases, with 10 bases left between them. The CDR3 extends over 13 amino acids. The V gene's germline CDR1 is SGHDN and CDR2 FVKESK. This CDR3 reads CASSRGDYQPQHF. The CDR3 DNA reads as TGTGCCAGCAGCAGGGGGGACTATCAGCCCCAGCATTTT.